This T cell receptor beta chain was observed in a study of T-cell memory formation after mild COVID-19. Study at large: Each donor largely had its own TCR clusters.

Whole-study findings and limits: Mainly in CM and EM were contracting CD4+ clones; CD8+ were in EMRA. Prior to infection, memory already included some responding clones, suggesting cross-reactive memory joined.

MiXCR was run by TCRdb on the 5' RACE reads, yielding one entry per CDR3 protein. The table shows around 250,000 distinct CDR3 sequences, with 16% occurring only once. This clonotype was recorded many times. Its matching antigen is unknown. The germline gives CDR1 SEHNR, CDR2 FQNEAQ (reference sequence). V lost 5 bases, J lost 0 bases, and 8 bases lay in between. The CDR3 spans 15 residues. The clonotype originates from a man between 18 and 29 years old who had mild COVID-19 (a few samples of this study predate the infection). Cell type and time point are not known. Sample: PBMCs or a T cell subset sorted from them (not recorded which). This chain joins TRBV7-9 and TRBJ2-6; no clear D gene. CDR3 in amino acids: CASSPRSSGANVLTF. The CDR3 region has the DNA TGTGCCAGCAGCCCGCGGAGCTCTGGGGCCAACGTCCTGACTTTC.